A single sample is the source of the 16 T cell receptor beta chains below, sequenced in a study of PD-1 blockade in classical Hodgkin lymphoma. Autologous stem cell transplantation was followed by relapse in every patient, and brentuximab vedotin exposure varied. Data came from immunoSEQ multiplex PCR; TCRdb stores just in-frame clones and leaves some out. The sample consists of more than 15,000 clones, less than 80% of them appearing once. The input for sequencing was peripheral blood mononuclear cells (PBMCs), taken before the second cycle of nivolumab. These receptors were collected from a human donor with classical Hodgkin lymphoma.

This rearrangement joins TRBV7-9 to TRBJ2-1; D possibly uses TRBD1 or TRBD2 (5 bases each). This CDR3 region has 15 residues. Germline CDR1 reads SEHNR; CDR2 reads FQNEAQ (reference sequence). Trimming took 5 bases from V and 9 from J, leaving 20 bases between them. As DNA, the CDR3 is TGTGCCAGCAGCACAACTAGGGGTGGTGGCCCTGAGCAGTTCTTC. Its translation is CASSTTRGGGPEQFF.

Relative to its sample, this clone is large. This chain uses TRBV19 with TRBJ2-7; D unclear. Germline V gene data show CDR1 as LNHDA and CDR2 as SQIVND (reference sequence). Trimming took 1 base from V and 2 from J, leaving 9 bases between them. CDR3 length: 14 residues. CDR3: CASSIGYGAYEQYF. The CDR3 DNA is TGTGCCAGTAGTATAGGCTATGGAGCCTACGAGCAGTACTTC.

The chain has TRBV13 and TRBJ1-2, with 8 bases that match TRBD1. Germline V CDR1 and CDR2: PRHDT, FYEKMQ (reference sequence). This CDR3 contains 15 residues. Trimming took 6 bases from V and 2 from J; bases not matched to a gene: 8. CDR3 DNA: TGTGCCAGCAGTTCTGGACAGGGCGGAAACTATGGCTACACCTTC. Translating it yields CASSSGQGGNYGYTF. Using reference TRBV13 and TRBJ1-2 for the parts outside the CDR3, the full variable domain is AAGVIQSPRHLIKEKRETATLKCYPIPRHDTVYWYQQGPGQDPQFLISFYEKMQSDKGSIPDRFSAQQFSDYHSELNMSSLELGDSALYFCASSSGQGGNYGYTFGSGTRLTVV.

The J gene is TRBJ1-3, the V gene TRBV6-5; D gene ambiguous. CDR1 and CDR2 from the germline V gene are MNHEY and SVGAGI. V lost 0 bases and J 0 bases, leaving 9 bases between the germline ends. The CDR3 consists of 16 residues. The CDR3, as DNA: TGTGCCAGCAGTTACTCGGTGCAGAGCTCTGGAAACACCATATATTTT. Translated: CASSYSVQSSGNTIYF.

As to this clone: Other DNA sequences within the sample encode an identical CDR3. CDR3 protein: CASSPGQLTYEQYF. CDR3 nucleotide sequence: TGTGCCAGCAGCCCGGGGCAGCTAACCTACGAGCAGTACTTC. This chain links TRBV7-9 with TRBJ2-7; tentatively, D is TRBD1 or TRBD2 (5 bases each). The CDR3 spans 14 residues. Germline CDR1 and CDR2: SEHNR and FQNEAQ (reference sequence). V was shortened by 5 bases and J by 2 bases, with 13 bases between the two germline ends. Looking up the rest from reference TRBV7-9 and TRBJ2-7 gives the full variable domain: DTGVSQNPRHKITKRGQNVTFRCDPISEHNRLYWYRQTLGQGPEFLTYFQNEAQLEKSRLLSDRFSAERPKGSFSTLEIQRTEQGDSAMYLCASSPGQLTYEQYFGPGTRLTVT.

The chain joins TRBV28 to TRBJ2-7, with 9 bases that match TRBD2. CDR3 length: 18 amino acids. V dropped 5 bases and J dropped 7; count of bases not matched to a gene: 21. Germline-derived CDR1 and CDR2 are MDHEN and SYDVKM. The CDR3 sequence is CASSLYHSGSTKRGEQYF. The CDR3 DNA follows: TGTGCCAGCAGTCTGTATCATAGCGGGAGCACCAAGCGGGGTGAGCAGTACTTC. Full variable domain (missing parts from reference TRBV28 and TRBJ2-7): DVKVTQSSRYLVKRTGEKVFLECVQDMDHENMFWYRQDPGLGLRLIYFSYDVKMKEKGDIPEGYSVSREKKERFSLILESASTNQTSMYLCASSLYHSGSTKRGEQYFGPGTRLTVT.

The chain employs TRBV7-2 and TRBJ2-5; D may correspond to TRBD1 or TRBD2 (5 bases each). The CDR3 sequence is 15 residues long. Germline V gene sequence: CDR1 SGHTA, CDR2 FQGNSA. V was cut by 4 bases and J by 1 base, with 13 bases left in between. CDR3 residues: CASSSEPGRQETQYF. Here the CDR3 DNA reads TGTGCCAGCAGCTCAGAACCGGGGCGCCAAGAGACCCAGTACTTC.

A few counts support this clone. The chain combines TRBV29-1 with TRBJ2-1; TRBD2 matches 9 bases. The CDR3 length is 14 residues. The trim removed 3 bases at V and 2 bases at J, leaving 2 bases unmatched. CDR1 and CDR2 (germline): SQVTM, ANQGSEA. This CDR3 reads CSVEAGGAYNEQFF. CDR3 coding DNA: TGCAGCGTTGAGGCGGGAGGGGCCTACAATGAGCAGTTCTTC.

Here the CDR3 DNA reads TGTGCCAGTAGTAGGACTAGCGTCAATGAGCAGTTCTTC. Its protein is CASSRTSVNEQFF. The chain recombines TRBV19 with TRBJ2-1; 9 nucleotides line up with TRBD2. Germline CDR1 LNHDA, CDR2 SQIVND (reference sequence). The junction had 1 base not matched to a gene; V was cut back by 4 bases and J by 6 bases. This CDR3 region has 13 residues. The whole variable domain, remainder taken from reference TRBV19 and TRBJ2-1, is DGGITQSPKYLFRKEGQNVTLSCEQNLNHDAMYWYRQDPGQGLRLIYYSQIVNDFQKGDIAEGYSVSREKKESFPLTVTSAQKNPTAFYLCASSRTSVNEQFFGPGTRLTVL.

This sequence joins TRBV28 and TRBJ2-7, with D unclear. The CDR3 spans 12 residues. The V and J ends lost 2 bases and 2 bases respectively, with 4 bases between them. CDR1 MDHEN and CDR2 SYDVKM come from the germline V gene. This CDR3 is CASSLDAYEQYF. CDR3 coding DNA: TGTGCCAGCAGTTTAGACGCCTACGAGCAGTACTTC.

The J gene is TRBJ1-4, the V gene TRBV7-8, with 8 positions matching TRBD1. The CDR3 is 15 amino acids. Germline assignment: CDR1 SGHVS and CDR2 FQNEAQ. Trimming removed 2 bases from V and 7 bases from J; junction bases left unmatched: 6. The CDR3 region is CASSLLGQGGEKLFF. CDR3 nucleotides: TGTGCCAGCAGCTTACTTGGACAGGGCGGTGAAAAACTGTTTTTT.

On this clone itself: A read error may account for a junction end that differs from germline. For the CDR3, the DNA is TGTGCCAGCAGATTAGCTGGGACAGGGGGCGCGAAGACCCAGTACTTC. Protein product: CASRLAGTGGAKTQYF. The genes are TRBV7-8 and TRBJ2-5; 12 bases match TRBD1. This CDR3 is 16 amino acids long. The germline V gene has CDR1 SGHVS and CDR2 FQNEAQ.

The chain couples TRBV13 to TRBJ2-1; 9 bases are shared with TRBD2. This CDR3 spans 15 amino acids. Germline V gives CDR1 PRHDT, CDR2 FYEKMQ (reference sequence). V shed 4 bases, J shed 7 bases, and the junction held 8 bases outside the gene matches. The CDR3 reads CASSSLAGDWNEQFF. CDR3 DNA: TGTGCCAGCAGCTCGTTAGCGGGAGATTGGAATGAGCAGTTCTTC.

Written as DNA, the CDR3 is TGTGCCAGCAGCACGGGCCTAGAACGAGAGACCCAGTACTTC. This sequence encodes CASSTGLERETQYF. The chain is built from TRBV7-8 and TRBJ2-5; D is unresolved. The CDR3 runs to 14 residues. Germline values: CDR1 SGHVS, CDR2 FQNEAQ. V was cut by 5 bases and J by 4 bases, with 14 bases left in between.

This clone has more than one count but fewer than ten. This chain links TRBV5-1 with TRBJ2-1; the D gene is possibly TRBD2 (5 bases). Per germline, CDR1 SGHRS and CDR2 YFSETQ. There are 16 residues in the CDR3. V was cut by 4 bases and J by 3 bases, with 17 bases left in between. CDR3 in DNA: TGCGCCAGCAGCCCGTTACTTACGGGGTTCTACAATGAGCAGTTCTTC. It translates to CASSPLLTGFYNEQFF.

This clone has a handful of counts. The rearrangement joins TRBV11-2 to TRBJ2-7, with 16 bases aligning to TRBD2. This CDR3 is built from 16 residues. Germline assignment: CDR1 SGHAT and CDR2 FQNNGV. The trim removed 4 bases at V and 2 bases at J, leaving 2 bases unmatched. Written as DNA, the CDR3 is TGTGCCAGCAGCTCCGGGACTAGCGGGAGGGCCTACGAGCAGTACTTC. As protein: CASSSGTSGRAYEQYF.